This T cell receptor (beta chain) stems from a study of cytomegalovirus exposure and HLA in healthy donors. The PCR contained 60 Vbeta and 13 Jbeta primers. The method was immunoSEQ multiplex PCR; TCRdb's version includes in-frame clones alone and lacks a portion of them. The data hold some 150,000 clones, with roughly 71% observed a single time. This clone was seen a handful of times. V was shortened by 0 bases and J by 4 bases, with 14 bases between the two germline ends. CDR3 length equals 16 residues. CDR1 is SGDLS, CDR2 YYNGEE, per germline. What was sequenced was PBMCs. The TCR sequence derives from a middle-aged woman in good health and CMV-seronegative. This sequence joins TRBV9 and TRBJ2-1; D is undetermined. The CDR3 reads CASSVDGGPSYNEQFF. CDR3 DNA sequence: TGTGCCAGCAGCGTAGATGGCGGCCCCTCATACAATGAGCAGTTCTTC.